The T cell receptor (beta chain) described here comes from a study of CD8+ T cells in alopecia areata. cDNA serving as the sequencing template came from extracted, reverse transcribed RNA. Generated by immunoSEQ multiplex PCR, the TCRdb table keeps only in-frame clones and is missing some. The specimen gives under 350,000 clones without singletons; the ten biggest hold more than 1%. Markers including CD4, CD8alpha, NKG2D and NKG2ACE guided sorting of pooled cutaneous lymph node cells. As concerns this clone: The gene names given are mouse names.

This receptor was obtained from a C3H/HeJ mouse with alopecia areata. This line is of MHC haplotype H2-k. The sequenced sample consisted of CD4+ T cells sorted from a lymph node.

The sequenced CDR3 bases are TGTGCCAGCAGCCTCGGGACAGACTATGCT. Translation: CASSLGTDYA. The full CDR3 reads CASSLGTDYAEQFF. This chain joins TRBV4 and TRBJ2-1, with 7 positions matching TRBD1. The read ends 4 residues shy of where the CDR3 ends; the end is completed using the germline J gene. The V gene end was trimmed by 5 bases and the J gene end by 2 bases; junction bases not matched to a gene: 3. The CDR3 loop spans 14 amino acids. Looked up from germline, CDR1 is LGHDT and CDR2 is YNNKQL (reference sequence). The whole variable domain, filled in from reference TRBV4 and TRBJ2-1, reads ETAVFQTPNYHVTQVGNEVSFNCKQTLGHDTMYWYKQDSKKLLKIMFSYNNKQLIVNETVPRRFSPQSSDKAHLNLRIKSVEPEDSAVYLCASSLGTDYAEQFFGPGTRLTVL.